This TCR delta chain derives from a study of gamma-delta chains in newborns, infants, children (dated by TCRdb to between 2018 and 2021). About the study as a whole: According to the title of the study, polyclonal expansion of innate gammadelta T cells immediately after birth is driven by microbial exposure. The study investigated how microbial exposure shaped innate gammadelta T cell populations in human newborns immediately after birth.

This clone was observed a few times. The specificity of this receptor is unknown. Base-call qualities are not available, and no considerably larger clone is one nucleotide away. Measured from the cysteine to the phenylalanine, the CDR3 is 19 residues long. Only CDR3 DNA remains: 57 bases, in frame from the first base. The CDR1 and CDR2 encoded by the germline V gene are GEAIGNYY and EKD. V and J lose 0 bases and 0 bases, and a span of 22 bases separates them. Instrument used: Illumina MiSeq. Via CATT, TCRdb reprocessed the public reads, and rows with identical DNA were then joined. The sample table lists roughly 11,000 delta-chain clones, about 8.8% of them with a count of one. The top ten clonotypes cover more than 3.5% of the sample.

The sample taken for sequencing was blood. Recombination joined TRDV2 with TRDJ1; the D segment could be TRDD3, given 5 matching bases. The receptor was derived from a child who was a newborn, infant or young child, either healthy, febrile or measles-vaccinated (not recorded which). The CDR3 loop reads CACDTVGTKSGGNTDKLIF. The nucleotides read TGTGCCTGTGACACCGTGGGGACTAAGTCGGGGGGCAACACCGATAAACTCATCTTT.